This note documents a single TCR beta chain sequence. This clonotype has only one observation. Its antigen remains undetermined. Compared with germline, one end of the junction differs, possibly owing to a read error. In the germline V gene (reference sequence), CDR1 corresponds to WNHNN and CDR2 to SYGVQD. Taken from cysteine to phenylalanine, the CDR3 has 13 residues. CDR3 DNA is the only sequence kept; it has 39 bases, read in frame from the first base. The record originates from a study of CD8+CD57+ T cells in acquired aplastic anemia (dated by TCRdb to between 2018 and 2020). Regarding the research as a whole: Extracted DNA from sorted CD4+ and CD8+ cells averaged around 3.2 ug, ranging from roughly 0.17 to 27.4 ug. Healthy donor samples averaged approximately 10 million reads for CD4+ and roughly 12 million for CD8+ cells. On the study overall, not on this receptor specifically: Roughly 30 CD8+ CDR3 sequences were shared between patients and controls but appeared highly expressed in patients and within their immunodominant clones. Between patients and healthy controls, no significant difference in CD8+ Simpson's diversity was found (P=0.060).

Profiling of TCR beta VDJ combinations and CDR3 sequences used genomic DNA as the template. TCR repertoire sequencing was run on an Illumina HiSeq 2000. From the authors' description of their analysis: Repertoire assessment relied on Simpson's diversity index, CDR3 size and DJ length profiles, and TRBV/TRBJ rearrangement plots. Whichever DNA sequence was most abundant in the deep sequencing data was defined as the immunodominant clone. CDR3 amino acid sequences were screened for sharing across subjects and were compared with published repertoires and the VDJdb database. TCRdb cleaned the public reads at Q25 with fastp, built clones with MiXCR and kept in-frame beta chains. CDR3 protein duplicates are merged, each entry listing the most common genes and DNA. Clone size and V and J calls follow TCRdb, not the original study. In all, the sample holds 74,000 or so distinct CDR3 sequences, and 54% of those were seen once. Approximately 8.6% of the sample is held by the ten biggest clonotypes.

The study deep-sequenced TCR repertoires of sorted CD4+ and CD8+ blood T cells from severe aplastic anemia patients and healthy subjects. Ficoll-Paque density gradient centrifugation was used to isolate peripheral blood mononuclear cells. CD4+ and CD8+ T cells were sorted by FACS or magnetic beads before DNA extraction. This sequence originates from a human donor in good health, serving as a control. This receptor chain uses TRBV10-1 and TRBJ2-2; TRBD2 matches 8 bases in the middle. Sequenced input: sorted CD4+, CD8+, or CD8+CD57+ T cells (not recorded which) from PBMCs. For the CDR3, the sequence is CASSERETEELFF. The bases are TGCGCCAGCAGCGAGCGGGAGACCGAGGAGCTGTTTTTT.